This T cell receptor (beta chain) was retrieved from a study of blood T cells in healthy people across ages. Study conclusions and caveats: Among long-lived donors, naive CD4+ cells were more numerous and diversity higher than in aged donors.

Germline CDR1 reads MDHEN; CDR2 reads SYDVKM. The ends lost 3 bases at V and 7 bases at J; junction bases unmatched: 6. This CDR3 has 15 amino acids. The authors ran a second PCR of 7 to 11 cycles using a sample-barcoded 5' primer and a J-beta primer mix. Via MiXCR, TCRdb re-called the 5' RACE reads, giving one row per CDR3 protein. Here the sample spans 1,500,000 or so distinct CDR3 sequences, under 55% being singletons. Worth noting for this clonotype: Its antigen is not identified.

This TCR was sampled from a woman between 18 and 29 years old in good health. Sample: blood. This sequence joins TRBV28 and TRBJ1-5, with TRBD1 matching over 10 bases. The CDR3 sequence is CASSFPGQGGQPQHF. CDR3 sequence (DNA): TGTGCCAGCAGTTTCCCTGGACAGGGGGGACAGCCCCAGCATTTT.